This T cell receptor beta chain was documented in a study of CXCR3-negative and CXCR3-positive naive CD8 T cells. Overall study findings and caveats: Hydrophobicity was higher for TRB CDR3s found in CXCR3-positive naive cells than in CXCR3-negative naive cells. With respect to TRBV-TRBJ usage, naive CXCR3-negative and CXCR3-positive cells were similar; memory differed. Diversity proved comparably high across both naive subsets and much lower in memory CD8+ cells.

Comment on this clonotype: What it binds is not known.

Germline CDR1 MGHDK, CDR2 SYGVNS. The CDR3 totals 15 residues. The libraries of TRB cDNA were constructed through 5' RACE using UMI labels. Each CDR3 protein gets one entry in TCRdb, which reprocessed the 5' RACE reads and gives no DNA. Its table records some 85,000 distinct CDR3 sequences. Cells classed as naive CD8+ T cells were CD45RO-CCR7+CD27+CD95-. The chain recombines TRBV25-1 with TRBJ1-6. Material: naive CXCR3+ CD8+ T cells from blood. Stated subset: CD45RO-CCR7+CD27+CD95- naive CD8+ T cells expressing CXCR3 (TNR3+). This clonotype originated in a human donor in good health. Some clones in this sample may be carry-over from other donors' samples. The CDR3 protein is CASSELITGYSPLHF.